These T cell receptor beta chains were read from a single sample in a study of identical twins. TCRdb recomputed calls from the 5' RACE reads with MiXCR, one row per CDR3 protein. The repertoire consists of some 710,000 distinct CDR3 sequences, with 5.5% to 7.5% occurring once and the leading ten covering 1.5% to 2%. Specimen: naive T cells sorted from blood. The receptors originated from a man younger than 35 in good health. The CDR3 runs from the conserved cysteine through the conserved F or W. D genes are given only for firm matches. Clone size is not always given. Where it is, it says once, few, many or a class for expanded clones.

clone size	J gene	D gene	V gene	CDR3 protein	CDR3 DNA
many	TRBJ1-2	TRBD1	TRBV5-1	CASSLGQGVDGYTF	TGCGCCAGCAGCCTAGGACAGGGGGTCGATGGCTACACCTTC
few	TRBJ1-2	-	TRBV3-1	CASSQGGSTYGYTF	TGTGCCAGCAGCCAAGGTGGCAGCACCTATGGCTACACCTTC
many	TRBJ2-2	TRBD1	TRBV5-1	CASSNGQGPYTGELFF	TGCGCCAGCAGCAATGGACAGGGGCCATACACCGGGGAGCTGTTTTTT
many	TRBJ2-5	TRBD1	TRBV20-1	CSATVQGTETQYF	TGCAGTGCTACCGTACAGGGGACGGAGACCCAGTACTTC
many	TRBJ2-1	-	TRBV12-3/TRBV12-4	CASSFVNRPNEQFF	TGTGCCAGCAGTTTCGTGAACAGACCCAATGAGCAGTTCTTC
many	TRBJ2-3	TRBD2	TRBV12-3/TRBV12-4	CASSFPTGGSTDTQYF	TGTGCCAGCAGTTTCCCCACGGGAGGCTCCACAGATACGCAGTATTTT
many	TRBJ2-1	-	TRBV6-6	CASSYWRENEQFF	TGTGCCAGCAGTTACTGGCGGGAAAATGAGCAGTTCTTC
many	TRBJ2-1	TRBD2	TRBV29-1	CSVLGISGSAADYNEQFF	TGCAGCGTTCTAGGGATTAGCGGGAGTGCGGCAGATTACAATGAGCAGTTCTTC
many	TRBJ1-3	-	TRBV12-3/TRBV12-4	CASSLRWQNSGNTIYF	TGTGCCAGCAGTCTACGATGGCAGAACTCTGGAAACACCATATATTTT
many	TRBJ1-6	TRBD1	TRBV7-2	CASSLEGQASPLHF	TGTGCCAGCAGCTTAGAGGGACAGGCTTCACCCCTCCACTTT
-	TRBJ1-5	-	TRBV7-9	CASSPQDWDGNQPQHF	TGTGCCAGCAGCCCACAAGACTGGGACGGCAATCAGCCCCAGCATTTT
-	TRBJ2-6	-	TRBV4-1	CAFSRDTSSGANVLTF	TGCGCCTTCTCCCGGGACACAAGCTCTGGGGCCAACGTCCTGACTTTC
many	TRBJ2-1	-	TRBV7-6	CASSPNRPGEQFF	TGTGCCAGCAGCCCGAACCGTCCGGGTGAGCAGTTCTTC
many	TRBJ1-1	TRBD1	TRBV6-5	CASSFIPLGTGNTEAFF	TGTGCCAGCAGTTTTATCCCCCTCGGGACAGGTAACACTGAAGCTTTCTTT
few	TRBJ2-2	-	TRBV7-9	CASSLLLSNANTGELFF	TGTGCCAGCAGCTTATTACTGTCCAACGCGAACACCGGGGAGCTGTTTTTT
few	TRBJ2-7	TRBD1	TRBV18	CASSPRRDRGTYEQYF	TGTGCCAGCTCACCGCGTAGGGACAGGGGCACCTACGAGCAGTACTTC
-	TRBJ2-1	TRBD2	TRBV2	CASSGSAGGGYNEQFF	TGTGCCAGCAGTGGATCAGCGGGAGGAGGGTACAATGAGCAGTTCTTC
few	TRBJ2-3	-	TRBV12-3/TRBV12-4	CASSFDLISDTQYF	TGTGCCAGCAGTTTCGACTTAATCTCCGATACGCAGTATTTT
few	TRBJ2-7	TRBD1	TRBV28	CASSPGQLSEQYF	TGTGCCAGCAGTCCGGGACAGCTCTCCGAGCAGTACTTC
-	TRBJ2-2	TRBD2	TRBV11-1	CASSLAAGVGSNTGELFF	TGTGCCAGCAGCTTAGCAGCGGGAGTGGGATCGAACACCGGGGAGCTGTTTTTT
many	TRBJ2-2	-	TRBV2	CASSEVGTGELFF	TGTGCCAGCAGTGAAGTAGGCACCGGGGAGCTGTTTTTT
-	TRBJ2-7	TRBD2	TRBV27	CASSLYPSGSLSYEQYF	TGTGCCAGCAGTTTATACCCTAGCGGGAGTCTCTCCTACGAGCAGTACTTC
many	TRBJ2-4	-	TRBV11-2	CASRLAAGPENIQYF	TGTGCCAGCAGGTTAGCAGCAGGGCCCGAGAACATTCAGTACTTC
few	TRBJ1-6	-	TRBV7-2	CASSLDGRPNSPLHF	TGTGCCAGCAGCTTAGATGGCAGGCCTAATTCACCCCTCCACTTT
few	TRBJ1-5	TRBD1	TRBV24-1	CATSVGDRALGEPQHF	TGTGCCACCAGTGTGGGGGACAGGGCCCTGGGGGAGCCCCAGCATTTT
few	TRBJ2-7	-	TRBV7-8	CASSLARDLYEQYF	TGTGCCAGCAGCTTAGCACGGGACCTCTACGAGCAGTACTTC
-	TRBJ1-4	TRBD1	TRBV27	CATPTRDSFNEKLFF	TGTGCCACCCCAACCCGGGACAGCTTTAATGAAAAACTGTTTTTT
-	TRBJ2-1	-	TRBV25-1	CASSDNGHLRDEQFF	TGTGCCAGCAGTGATAACGGACACCTGAGGGATGAGCAGTTCTTC
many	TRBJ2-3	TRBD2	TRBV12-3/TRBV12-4	CASIPGLAGDTQYF	TGTGCCAGCATCCCGGGACTAGCGGGAGATACGCAGTATTTT
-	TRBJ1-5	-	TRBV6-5	CASSYSWSNQPQHF	TGTGCCAGCAGTTACTCTTGGAGCAATCAGCCCCAGCATTTT